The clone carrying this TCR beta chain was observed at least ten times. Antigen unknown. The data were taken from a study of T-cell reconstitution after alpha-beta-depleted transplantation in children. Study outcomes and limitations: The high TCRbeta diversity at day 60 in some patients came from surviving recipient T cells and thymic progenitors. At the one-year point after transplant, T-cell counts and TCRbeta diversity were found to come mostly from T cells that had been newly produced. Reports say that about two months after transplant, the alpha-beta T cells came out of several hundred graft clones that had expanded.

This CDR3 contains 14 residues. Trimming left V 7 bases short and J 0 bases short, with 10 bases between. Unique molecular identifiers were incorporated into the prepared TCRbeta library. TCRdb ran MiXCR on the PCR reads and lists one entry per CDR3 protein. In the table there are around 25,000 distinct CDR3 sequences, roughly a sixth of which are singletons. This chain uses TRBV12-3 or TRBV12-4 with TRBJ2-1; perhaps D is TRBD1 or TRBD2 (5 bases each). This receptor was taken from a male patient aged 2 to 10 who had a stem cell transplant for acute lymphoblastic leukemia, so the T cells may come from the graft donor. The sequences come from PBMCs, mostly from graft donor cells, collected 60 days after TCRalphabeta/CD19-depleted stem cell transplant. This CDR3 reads CASIPGSSYNEQFF. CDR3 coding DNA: TGTGCCAGCATCCCAGGGAGCTCCTACAATGAGCAGTTCTTC.